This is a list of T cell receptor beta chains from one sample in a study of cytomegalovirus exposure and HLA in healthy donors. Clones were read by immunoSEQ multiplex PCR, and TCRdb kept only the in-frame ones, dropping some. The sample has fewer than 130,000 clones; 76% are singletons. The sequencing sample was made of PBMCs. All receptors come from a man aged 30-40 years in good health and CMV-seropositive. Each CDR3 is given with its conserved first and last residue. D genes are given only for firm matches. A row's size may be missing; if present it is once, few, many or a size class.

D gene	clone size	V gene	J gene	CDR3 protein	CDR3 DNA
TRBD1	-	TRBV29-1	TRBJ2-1	CSVTGGKYNEQFF	TGCAGCGTCACAGGGGGCAAATACAATGAGCAGTTCTTC
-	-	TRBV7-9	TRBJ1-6	CASSPPQGGSSPLHF	TGTGCCAGCAGCCCACCCCAGGGAGGAAGTTCACCCCTCCACTTT
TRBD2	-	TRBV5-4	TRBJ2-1	CASSIGGGSYNEQFF	TGTGCCAGCAGCATCGGGGGGGGTTCGTACAATGAGCAGTTCTTC
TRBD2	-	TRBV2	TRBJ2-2	CASRASGGATGELFF	TGTGCCAGCAGGGCTAGCGGGGGGGCCACCGGGGAGCTGTTTTTT
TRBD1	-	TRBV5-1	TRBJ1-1	CASSSFRTGAGGKNTEAFF	TGCGCCAGCAGCTCCTTTCGGACAGGGGCTGGGGGAAAGAACACTGAAGCTTTCTTT
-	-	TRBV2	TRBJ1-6	CASSPGRVSPLHF	TGTGCCAGCAGTCCGGGCAGGGTCTCACCCCTCCACTTT
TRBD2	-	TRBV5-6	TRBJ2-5	CASSLHGGLAGQETQYF	TGTGCCAGCAGCTTACATGGCGGCCTAGCGGGCCAAGAGACCCAGTACTTC
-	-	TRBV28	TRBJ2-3	CASTPYGDTQYF	TGTGCCAGCACTCCCTATGGAGATACGCAGTATTTT
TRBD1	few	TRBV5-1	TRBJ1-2	CASSLTGEEYGYTF	TGCGCCAGCAGCTTGACAGGGGAGGAGTATGGCTACACCTTC
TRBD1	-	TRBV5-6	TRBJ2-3	CASSWTWDRGIDTQYF	TGTGCCAGCAGCTGGACGTGGGACAGGGGAATAGATACGCAGTATTTT
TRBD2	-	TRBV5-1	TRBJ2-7	CASRAGASYEQYF	TGCGCCAGCAGAGCGGGGGCGTCCTACGAGCAGTACTTC
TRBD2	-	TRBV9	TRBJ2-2	CASSTPVLAGGPGELFF	TGTGCCAGCAGCACACCCGTACTAGCGGGGGGGCCCGGGGAGCTGTTTTTT
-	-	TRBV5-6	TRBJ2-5	CASSLVVGRVGETQYF	TGTGCCAGCAGCTTGGTCGTGGGCAGGGTAGGAGAGACCCAGTACTTC
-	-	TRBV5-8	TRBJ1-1	CASSPEREGTEAFF	TGTGCCAGCAGCCCGGAAAGGGAGGGGACTGAAGCTTTCTTT
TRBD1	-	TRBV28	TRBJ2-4	CASARTGRRYF	TGTGCCAGCGCGCGGACAGGGAGGCGGTACTTC
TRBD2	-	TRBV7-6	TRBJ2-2	CASSRTSGNTGELFF	TGTGCCAGCAGCCGGACTAGCGGTAACACCGGGGAGCTGTTTTTT
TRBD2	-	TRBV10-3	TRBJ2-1	CAISVGGGVSYNEQFF	TGTGCCATCAGTGTCGGTGGGGGGGTTTCCTACAATGAGCAGTTCTTC
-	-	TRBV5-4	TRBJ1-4	CASSLGETNEKLFF	TGTGCCAGCAGCTTGGGGGAGACTAATGAAAAACTGTTTTTT
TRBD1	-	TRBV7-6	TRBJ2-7	CASSLLGTGGPYTPYEQYF	TGTGCCAGCAGCTTATTAGGGACAGGAGGGCCTTACACCCCCTACGAGCAGTACTTC
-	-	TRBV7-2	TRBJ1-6	CASSYNLGVAYNSPLHF	TGTGCCAGCAGCTACAACCTAGGGGTGGCTTATAATTCACCCCTCCACTTT
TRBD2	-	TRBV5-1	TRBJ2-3	CASSYEGNGLVIDTQYF	TGCGCCAGCAGCTACGAGGGAAACGGACTAGTGATTGATACGCAGTATTTT
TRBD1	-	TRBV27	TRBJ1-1	CANAPNLRDRGLWTEAFF	TGTGCCAACGCACCGAACCTCCGGGACAGGGGCTTGTGGACTGAAGCTTTCTTT
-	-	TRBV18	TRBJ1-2	CASSPPGANYGYTF	TGTGCCAGCTCACCCCCGGGAGCTAACTATGGCTACACCTTC
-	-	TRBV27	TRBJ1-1	CASSSPGSLNTEAFF	TGTGCCAGCAGTTCACCCGGGAGCCTGAACACTGAAGCTTTCTTT
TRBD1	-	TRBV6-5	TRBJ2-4	CASKQGAKNIQYF	TGTGCCAGCAAACAGGGGGCCAAAAACATTCAGTACTTC
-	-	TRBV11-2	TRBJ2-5	CASSLDARETQYF	TGTGCCAGCAGCTTAGATGCCAGGGAGACCCAGTACTTC
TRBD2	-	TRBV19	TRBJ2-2	CASSTSGGAAVLFF	TGTGCCAGTAGTACTAGCGGGGGGGCCGCGGTGCTGTTTTTT
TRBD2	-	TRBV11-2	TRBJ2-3	CASSSNAGLAVSSQYF	TGTGCCAGCAGCTCGAATGCAGGACTAGCGGTGTCGTCGCAGTATTTT
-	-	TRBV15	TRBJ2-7	CATSRDPESYEQYF	TGTGCCACCAGCAGAGATCCCGAGTCCTACGAGCAGTACTTC
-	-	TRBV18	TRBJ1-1	CASSPRDSIQGTEAFF	TGTGCCAGCTCACCCCGCGACTCTATACAGGGCACTGAAGCTTTCTTT
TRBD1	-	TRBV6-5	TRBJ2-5	CASSRGTGDQETQYF	TGTGCCAGCAGTAGAGGGACAGGGGATCAAGAGACCCAGTACTTC
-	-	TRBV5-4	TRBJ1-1	CASSSRWRGNTEAFF	TGTGCCAGCAGCAGCCGATGGCGGGGGAACACTGAAGCTTTCTTT
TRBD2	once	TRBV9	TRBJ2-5	CASSLAGEAETQYF	TGTGCCAGCAGCTTAGCGGGGGAGGCGGAGACCCAGTACTTC
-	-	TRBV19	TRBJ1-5	CASTSRQYQPQHF	TGTGCCAGTACCTCCCGACAATATCAGCCCCAGCATTTT
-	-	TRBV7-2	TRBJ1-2	CASSSGLRYGYTF	TGTGCCAGCAGCTCTGGACTGCGCTATGGCTACACCTTC